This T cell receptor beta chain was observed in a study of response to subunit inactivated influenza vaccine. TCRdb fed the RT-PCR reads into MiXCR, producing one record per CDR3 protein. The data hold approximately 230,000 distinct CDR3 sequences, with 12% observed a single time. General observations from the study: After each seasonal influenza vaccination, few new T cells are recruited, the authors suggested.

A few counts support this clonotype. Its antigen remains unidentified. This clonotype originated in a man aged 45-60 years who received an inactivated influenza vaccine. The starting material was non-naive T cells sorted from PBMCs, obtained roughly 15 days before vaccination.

CDR3 loop: CSASGTSGGAVDTQYF. DNA of the CDR3: TGCAGTGCTAGTGGGACTAGCGGGGGGGCTGTAGATACGCAGTATTTT. The chain carries TRBV20-1 and TRBJ2-3, with TRBD2 identical over 16 bases. This CDR3 spans 16 amino acids. Germline CDR1 and CDR2: DFQATT and SNEGSKA (reference sequence). V was clipped by 3 bases and J by 5 bases; unmatched bases: 5.